The rows below give T cell receptor beta chains drawn from one sample of a study of T cells expressing NK-cell markers. Each CDR3 protein gets one entry in TCRdb, which reprocessed the 5' RACE reads and gives no DNA. The sample data list some 190,000 distinct CDR3 sequences. Sequenced input: blood T cells: a sorted CD56 or NKG2C T cell subset, CD4+ or CD8+ T cells, or bulk PBMC T cells (not recorded which). The source is a man between 18 and 69 years old in good health. CDR3s include the opening cysteine and the closing phenylalanine or tryptophan. Each record gives: J gene, clone size, V gene, CDR3 protein. Only some rows state a clone size, as once, few, many or a class for expanded clones.

j_gene: TRBJ2-5
abundance: .
v_gene: TRBV27
CDR3aa: CASAVGGPETQYF

j_gene: TRBJ1-2
abundance: .
v_gene: TRBV29-1
CDR3aa: CSARGATANYGYTF

j_gene: TRBJ2-7
abundance: .
v_gene: TRBV6-5
CDR3aa: CASSSKHYSYEQYF

j_gene: TRBJ1-5
abundance: .
v_gene: TRBV2
CDR3aa: CASSDGGVEGLAQHF

j_gene: TRBJ2-7
abundance: .
v_gene: TRBV5-6
CDR3aa: CASSSGGGFSYEQYF

j_gene: TRBJ2-7
abundance: .
v_gene: TRBV7-2
CDR3aa: CASSLAGGPSTSYEQYF

j_gene: TRBJ2-1
abundance: .
v_gene: TRBV18
CDR3aa: CASSPPVAGVYNEQFF

j_gene: TRBJ2-1
abundance: .
v_gene: TRBV9
CDR3aa: CASSGRGVPYNEQFF

j_gene: TRBJ2-7
abundance: .
v_gene: TRBV7-6
CDR3aa: CASSFRTGVALYEQYF

j_gene: TRBJ2-1
abundance: .
v_gene: TRBV4-2
CDR3aa: CASSQDSGGSYNEQFF

j_gene: TRBJ2-5
abundance: .
v_gene: TRBV27
CDR3aa: CASSLKSRQETQYF

j_gene: TRBJ2-3
abundance: .
v_gene: TRBV29-1
CDR3aa: CSVEARGQGYTDTQYF

j_gene: TRBJ2-5
abundance: .
v_gene: TRBV12-5
CDR3aa: CASGFEGRQGTQYF

j_gene: TRBJ2-7
abundance: .
v_gene: TRBV10-3
CDR3aa: CAISGAGMDEQYF

j_gene: TRBJ2-7
abundance: .
v_gene: TRBV7-9
CDR3aa: CASSLGGTGALKSSYEQYF

j_gene: TRBJ2-2
abundance: .
v_gene: TRBV21-1
CDR3aa: CASSKDQNTGELFF

j_gene: TRBJ2-5
abundance: .
v_gene: TRBV2
CDR3aa: CASRKTSSGGTQYF

j_gene: TRBJ1-4
abundance: .
v_gene: TRBV21-1
CDR3aa: CASSSRDREREKLFF

j_gene: TRBJ2-7
abundance: .
v_gene: TRBV7-9
CDR3aa: CASSLATTLGYGEQYF

j_gene: TRBJ2-1
abundance: .
v_gene: TRBV11-2
CDR3aa: CASSLDLGGSYNEQFF

j_gene: TRBJ2-2
abundance: .
v_gene: TRBV11-1
CDR3aa: CASSLRGLAEKVNTGELFF

j_gene: TRBJ2-5
abundance: .
v_gene: TRBV9
CDR3aa: CASSSPTGQQETQYF

j_gene: TRBJ2-7
abundance: .
v_gene: TRBV10-3
CDR3aa: CAISEGQYEQYF

j_gene: TRBJ2-7
abundance: .
v_gene: TRBV11-2
CDR3aa: CASSFRDGHSYEQYF

j_gene: TRBJ2-5
abundance: .
v_gene: TRBV6-2/TRBV6-3
CDR3aa: CASLPGLAVQETQYF

j_gene: TRBJ2-5
abundance: medium-sized
v_gene: TRBV7-9
CDR3aa: CASSSRTGPETQYF

j_gene: TRBJ1-5
abundance: .
v_gene: TRBV21-1
CDR3aa: CASSKAPGDQRPHSNQPQHF

j_gene: TRBJ2-5
abundance: .
v_gene: TRBV5-1
CDR3aa: CASSPQGQETQYF

j_gene: TRBJ2-3
abundance: .
v_gene: TRBV15
CDR3aa: CATAPGDREVGDTQYF

j_gene: TRBJ2-1
abundance: .
v_gene: TRBV27
CDR3aa: CASSHLTSYNEQFF

j_gene: TRBJ2-2
abundance: .
v_gene: TRBV12-3/TRBV12-4
CDR3aa: CASSSPAQGGDTGELFF

j_gene: TRBJ2-1
abundance: .
v_gene: TRBV7-9
CDR3aa: CASSPPSGGPDYNEQFF

j_gene: TRBJ1-2
abundance: .
v_gene: TRBV29-1
CDR3aa: CSVEFWGRYGYTF

j_gene: TRBJ2-7
abundance: .
v_gene: TRBV7-8
CDR3aa: CASSFWGPTYEQYF

j_gene: TRBJ2-5
abundance: .
v_gene: TRBV12-3/TRBV12-4
CDR3aa: CASSFRDPGTQYF

j_gene: TRBJ1-1
abundance: .
v_gene: TRBV12-5
CDR3aa: CASGLALQGEAFF

j_gene: TRBJ2-2
abundance: .
v_gene: TRBV20-1
CDR3aa: CSASSQPSNTGELFF

j_gene: TRBJ1-6
abundance: .
v_gene: TRBV20-1
CDR3aa: CSARVHFIDDNSPLHF

j_gene: TRBJ2-5
abundance: .
v_gene: TRBV6-5
CDR3aa: CASSWPGLQETQYF

j_gene: TRBJ1-1
abundance: .
v_gene: TRBV12-3/TRBV12-4
CDR3aa: CASTTGQVWAEAFF

j_gene: TRBJ1-4
abundance: .
v_gene: TRBV28
CDR3aa: CASSFRQDTLSTNEKLFF

j_gene: TRBJ2-1
abundance: .
v_gene: TRBV6-2/TRBV6-3
CDR3aa: CASSYSQAGASGEQFF

j_gene: TRBJ2-5
abundance: .
v_gene: TRBV12-3/TRBV12-4
CDR3aa: CASSQTGETQYF

j_gene: TRBJ1-1
abundance: .
v_gene: TRBV13
CDR3aa: CASSPGGAPLFNTEAFF

j_gene: TRBJ2-5
abundance: .
v_gene: TRBV29-1
CDR3aa: CSVAQGVWETQYF

j_gene: TRBJ1-2
abundance: .
v_gene: TRBV9
CDR3aa: CASSVGTSPYGYTF

j_gene: TRBJ2-7
abundance: .
v_gene: TRBV28
CDR3aa: CASLAALGEQYF

j_gene: TRBJ2-3
abundance: .
v_gene: TRBV6-1
CDR3aa: CASAEWVGYQSTDTQYF

j_gene: TRBJ2-5
abundance: .
v_gene: TRBV3-1
CDR3aa: CASSYSSGGGETQYF

j_gene: TRBJ2-1
abundance: .
v_gene: TRBV11-3
CDR3aa: CASSLRVGGIPGEQFF

j_gene: TRBJ2-7
abundance: .
v_gene: TRBV2
CDR3aa: CASVANAGTGGPYEQYF

j_gene: TRBJ1-2
abundance: .
v_gene: TRBV4-1
CDR3aa: CASSHPKTGRANYGYTF

j_gene: TRBJ2-2
abundance: .
v_gene: TRBV12-3/TRBV12-4
CDR3aa: CASSSVLISGATGELFF

j_gene: TRBJ2-2
abundance: .
v_gene: TRBV14
CDR3aa: CASSQWRGGGELFF

j_gene: TRBJ2-1
abundance: .
v_gene: TRBV6-5
CDR3aa: CASSYSGGKSVYNEQFF

j_gene: TRBJ1-5
abundance: .
v_gene: TRBV12-3/TRBV12-4
CDR3aa: CASSDHRGQPQHF

j_gene: TRBJ2-2
abundance: .
v_gene: TRBV12-3/TRBV12-4
CDR3aa: CASSSPGGPLGELFF

j_gene: TRBJ1-5
abundance: .
v_gene: TRBV12-3/TRBV12-4
CDR3aa: CASSLAGSQPQHF